The TCR beta chain described here comes from a study of early T cells in non-severe SARS-CoV-2 infection. Across the whole study: The chains were unpaired, and the sequenced material was bulk RNA from unsorted whole blood.

This clonotype appeared many times. The germline V gene has CDR1 SGHKS and CDR2 YYEKEE (reference sequence). There are 15 residues in the CDR3. J gave up 6 bases and V 0 bases, and 5 bases lay outside the gene matches. The library protocol tagged individual cDNA molecules with unique molecular identifiers. TCRdb passed the 5' RACE reads through MiXCR, listing each CDR3 protein once. Seen here are some 29,000 distinct CDR3 sequences, 5% to 6% observed once, and the top ten hold 4% to 5.5%. Sequenced sample: whole blood. The gene calls are TRBV5-5 and TRBJ1-5, with 8 bases matching TRBD1. This receptor was obtained from an adult who was a healthcare worker with PCR-confirmed SARS-CoV-2 infection or an uninfected control (not recorded which). In nucleotides, the CDR3 is TGTGCCAGCAGCTTGGAGGCAGGGGGCAGTCAGCCCCAGCATTTT. It translates to CASSLEAGGSQPQHF.